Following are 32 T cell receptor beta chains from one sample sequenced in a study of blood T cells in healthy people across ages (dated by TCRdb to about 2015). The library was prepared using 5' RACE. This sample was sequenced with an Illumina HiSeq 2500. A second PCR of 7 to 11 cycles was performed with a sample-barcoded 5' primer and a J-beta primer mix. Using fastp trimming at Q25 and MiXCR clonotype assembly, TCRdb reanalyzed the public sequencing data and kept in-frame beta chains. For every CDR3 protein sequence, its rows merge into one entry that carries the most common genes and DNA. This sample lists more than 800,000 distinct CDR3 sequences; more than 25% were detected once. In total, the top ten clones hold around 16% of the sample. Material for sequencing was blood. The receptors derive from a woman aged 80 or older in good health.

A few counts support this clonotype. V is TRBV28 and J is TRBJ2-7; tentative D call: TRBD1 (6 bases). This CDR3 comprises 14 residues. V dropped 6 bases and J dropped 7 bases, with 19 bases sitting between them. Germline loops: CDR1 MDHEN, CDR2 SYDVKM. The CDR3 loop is CASSTPDLRGEQYF. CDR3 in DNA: TGTGCCAGCAGCACACCGGACCTCAGGGGAGAGCAGTACTTC.

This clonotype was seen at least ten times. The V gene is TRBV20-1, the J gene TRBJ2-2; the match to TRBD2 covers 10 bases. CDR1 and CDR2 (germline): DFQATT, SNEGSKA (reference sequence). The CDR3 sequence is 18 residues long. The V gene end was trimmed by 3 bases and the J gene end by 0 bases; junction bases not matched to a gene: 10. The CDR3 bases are TGCAGTGCTAGTGGGTCTTGGACTAGCGGTACGAACACCGGGGAGCTGTTTTTT. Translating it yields CSASGSWTSGTNTGELFF.

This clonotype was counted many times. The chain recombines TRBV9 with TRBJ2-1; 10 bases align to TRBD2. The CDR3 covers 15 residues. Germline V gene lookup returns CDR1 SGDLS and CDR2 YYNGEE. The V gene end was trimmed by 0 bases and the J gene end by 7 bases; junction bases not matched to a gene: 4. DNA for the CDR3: TGTGCCAGCAGCGTAGGTGGTAGCGGGGGGAATGAGCAGTTCTTC. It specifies CASSVGGSGGNEQFF.

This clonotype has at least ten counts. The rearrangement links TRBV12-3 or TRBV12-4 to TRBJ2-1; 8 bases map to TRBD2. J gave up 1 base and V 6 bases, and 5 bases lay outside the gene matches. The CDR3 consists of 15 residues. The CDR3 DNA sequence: TGTGCCAGCAGCATAGCGGGGCAATCCTACAATGAGCAGTTCTTC. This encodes CASSIAGQSYNEQFF.

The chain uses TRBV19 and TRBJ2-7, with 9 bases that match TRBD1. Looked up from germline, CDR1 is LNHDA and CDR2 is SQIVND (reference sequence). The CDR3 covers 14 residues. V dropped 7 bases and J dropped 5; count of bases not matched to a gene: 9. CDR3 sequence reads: CASNTGGAGNEQYF. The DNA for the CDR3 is TGTGCCAGTAATACAGGGGGCGCAGGTAACGAGCAGTACTTC.

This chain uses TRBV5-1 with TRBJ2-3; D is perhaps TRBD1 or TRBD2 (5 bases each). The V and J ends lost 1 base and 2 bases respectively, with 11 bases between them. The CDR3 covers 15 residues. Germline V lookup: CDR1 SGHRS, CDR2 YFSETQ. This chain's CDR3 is CASSLTGHPTDTQYF. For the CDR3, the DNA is TGCGCCAGCAGCTTGACGGGGCACCCCACAGATACGCAGTATTTT.

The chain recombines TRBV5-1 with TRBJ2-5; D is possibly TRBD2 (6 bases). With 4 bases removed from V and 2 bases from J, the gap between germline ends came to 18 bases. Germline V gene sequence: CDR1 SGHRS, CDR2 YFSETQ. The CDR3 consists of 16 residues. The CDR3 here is CASSVSPGRGQETQYF. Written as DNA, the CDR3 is TGCGCCAGCAGCGTTTCCCCGGGGCGGGGACAAGAGACCCAGTACTTC.

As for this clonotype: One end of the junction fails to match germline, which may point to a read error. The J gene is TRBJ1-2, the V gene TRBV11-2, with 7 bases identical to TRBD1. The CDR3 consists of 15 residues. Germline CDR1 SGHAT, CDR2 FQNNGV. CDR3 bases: TGTGCCAGCAGCTTTAACCCGGGACAGATTAATGGCAACACCTTC. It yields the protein CASSFNPGQINGNTF. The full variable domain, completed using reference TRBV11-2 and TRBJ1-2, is EAGVAQSPRYKIIEKRQSVAFWCNPISGHATLYWYQQILGQGPKLLIQFQNNGVVDDSQLPKDRFSAERLKGVDSTLKIQPAKLEDSAVYLCASSFNPGQINGNTFGSGTRLTVV.

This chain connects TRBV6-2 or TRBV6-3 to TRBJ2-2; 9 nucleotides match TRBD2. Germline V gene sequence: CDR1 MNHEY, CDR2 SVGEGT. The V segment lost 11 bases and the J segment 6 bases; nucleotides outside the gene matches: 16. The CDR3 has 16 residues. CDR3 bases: TGTGCCGGCAAGGAACGGCGGGGGGGCGTAGCCGGGGAGCTGTTTTTT. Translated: CAGKERRGGVAGELFF.

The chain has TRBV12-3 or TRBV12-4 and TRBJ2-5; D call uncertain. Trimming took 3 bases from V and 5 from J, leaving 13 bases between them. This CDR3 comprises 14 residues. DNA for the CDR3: TGTGCCAGCAGTTTGGGCAGTATGGGGGAGACCCAGTACTTC. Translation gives CASSLGSMGETQYF.

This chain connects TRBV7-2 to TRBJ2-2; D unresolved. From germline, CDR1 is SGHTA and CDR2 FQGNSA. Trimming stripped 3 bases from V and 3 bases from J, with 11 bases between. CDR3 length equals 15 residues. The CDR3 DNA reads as TGTGCCAGCAGCTTGCCACTGTTGGACACCGGGGAGCTGTTTTTT. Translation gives CASSLPLLDTGELFF.

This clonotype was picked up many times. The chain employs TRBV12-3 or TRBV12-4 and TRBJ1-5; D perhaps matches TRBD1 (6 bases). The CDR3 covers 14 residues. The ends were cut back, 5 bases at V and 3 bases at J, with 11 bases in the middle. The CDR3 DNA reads TGTGCCAGCAGTGTAGACAGGAACAATCAGCCCCAGCATTTT. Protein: CASSVDRNNQPQHF.

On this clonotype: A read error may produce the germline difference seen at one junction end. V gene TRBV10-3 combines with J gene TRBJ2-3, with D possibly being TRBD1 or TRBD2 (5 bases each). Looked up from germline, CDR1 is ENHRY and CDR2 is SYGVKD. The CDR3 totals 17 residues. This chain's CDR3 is CAVSESQGATSTDTQYF. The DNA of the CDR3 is TGTGCCGTCAGTGAGTCGCAGGGAGCTACTAGCACAGATACGCAGTATTTT.

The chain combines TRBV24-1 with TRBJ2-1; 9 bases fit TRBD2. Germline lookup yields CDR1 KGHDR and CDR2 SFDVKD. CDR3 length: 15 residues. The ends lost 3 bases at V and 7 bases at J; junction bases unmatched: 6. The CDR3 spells CATSDKSGRNNEQFF. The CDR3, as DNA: TGTGCCACCAGTGATAAAAGCGGGAGGAATAATGAGCAGTTCTTC.

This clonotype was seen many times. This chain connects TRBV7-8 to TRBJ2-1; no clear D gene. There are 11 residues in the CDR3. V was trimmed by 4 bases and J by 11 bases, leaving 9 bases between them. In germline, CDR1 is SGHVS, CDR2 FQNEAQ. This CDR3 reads CASSSDSKQFF. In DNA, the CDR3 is TGTGCCAGCAGCTCTGATTCTAAGCAGTTCTTC.

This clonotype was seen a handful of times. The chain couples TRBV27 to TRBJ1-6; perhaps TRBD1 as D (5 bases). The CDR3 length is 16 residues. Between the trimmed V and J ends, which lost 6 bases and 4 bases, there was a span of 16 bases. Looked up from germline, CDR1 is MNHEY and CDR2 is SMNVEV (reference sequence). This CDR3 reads CASRGTGTLYNSPLHF. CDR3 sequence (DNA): TGTGCCAGCAGGGGGACCGGGACCTTATATAATTCACCCCTCCACTTT.

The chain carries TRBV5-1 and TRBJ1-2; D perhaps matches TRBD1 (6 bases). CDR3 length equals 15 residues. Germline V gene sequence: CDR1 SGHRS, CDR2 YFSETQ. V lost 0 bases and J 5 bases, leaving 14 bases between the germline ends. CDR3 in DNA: TGCGCCAGCAGCTTGGATGGACAGAGCTTGTATGGCTACACCTTC. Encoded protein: CASSLDGQSLYGYTF.

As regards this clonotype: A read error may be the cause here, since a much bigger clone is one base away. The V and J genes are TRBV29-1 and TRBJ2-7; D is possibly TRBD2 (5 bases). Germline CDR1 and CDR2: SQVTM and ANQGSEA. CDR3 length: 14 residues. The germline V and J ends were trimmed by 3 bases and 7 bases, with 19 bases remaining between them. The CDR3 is CSVDGLGSINEQYF. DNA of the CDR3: TGCAGCGTTGACGGACTCGGGTCCATCAATGAGCAGTACTTC.

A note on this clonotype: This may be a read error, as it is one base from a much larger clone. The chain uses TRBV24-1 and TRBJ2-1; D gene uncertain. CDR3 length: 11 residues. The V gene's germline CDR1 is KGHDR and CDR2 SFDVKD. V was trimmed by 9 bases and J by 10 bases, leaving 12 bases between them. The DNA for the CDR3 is TGTGCCACCTCCACTGCAGGCGAGCAGTTCTTC. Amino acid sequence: CATSTAGEQFF.

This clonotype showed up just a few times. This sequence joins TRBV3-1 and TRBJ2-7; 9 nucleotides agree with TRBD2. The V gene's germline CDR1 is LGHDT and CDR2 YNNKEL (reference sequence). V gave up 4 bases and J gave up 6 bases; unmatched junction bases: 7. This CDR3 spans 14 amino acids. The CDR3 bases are TGTGCCAGCAGCCGCGGCGGGGGGGCGGCCGAGCAGTACTTC. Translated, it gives CASSRGGGAAEQYF.

CDR3 coding DNA: TGTGCCAGCAGTCATAGGACTAGCGGACCCGGAATCACAGATGAGCAGTATTTT. This sequence encodes CASSHRTSGPGITDEQYF. The gene calls are TRBV12-3 or TRBV12-4 and TRBJ2-3; TRBD2 aligns across 10 bases. CDR3 length equals 18 residues. The V gene end was trimmed by 5 bases and the J gene end by 11 bases; junction bases not matched to a gene: 22.

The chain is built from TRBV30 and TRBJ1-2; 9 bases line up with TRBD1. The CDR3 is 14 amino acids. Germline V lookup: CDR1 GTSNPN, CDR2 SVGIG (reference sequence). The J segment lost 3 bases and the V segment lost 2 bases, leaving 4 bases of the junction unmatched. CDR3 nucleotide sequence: TGTGCCTGGAGTAAGGACAGGGGAGACTATGGCTACACCTTC. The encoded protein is CAWSKDRGDYGYTF. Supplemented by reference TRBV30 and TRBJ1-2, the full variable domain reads SQTIHQWPATLVQPVGSPLSLECTVEGTSNPNLYWYRQAAGRGLQLLFYSVGIGQISSEVPQNLSASRPQDRQFILSSKKLLLSDSGFYLCAWSKDRGDYGYTFGSGTRLTVV.

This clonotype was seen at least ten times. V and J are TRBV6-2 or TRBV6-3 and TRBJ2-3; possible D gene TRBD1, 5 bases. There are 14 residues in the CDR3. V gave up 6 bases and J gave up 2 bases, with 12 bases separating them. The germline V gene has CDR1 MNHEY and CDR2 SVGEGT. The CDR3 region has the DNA TGTGCCAGCAGCGCCCGCAGGGACACAGATACGCAGTATTTT. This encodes CASSARRDTDTQYF.

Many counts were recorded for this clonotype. CDR3 coding DNA: TGTGCCACCAGCCCAATCGGGACAGGGGGCAACTATGGCTACACCTTC. Protein product: CATSPIGTGGNYGYTF. The chain uses TRBV15 and TRBJ1-2, with 12 nucleotides matching TRBD1. V shed 5 bases, J shed 2 bases, and the junction held 6 bases outside the gene matches. Germline V gene data show CDR1 as LNHNV and CDR2 as YYDKDF (reference sequence). The CDR3 contains 16 residues.

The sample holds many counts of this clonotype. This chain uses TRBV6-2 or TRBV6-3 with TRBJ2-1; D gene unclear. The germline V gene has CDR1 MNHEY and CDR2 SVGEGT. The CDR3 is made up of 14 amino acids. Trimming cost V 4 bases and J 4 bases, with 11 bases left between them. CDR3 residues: CASSFSDSYNEQFF. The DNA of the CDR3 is TGTGCCAGCAGTTTCTCTGACTCGTACAATGAGCAGTTCTTC.

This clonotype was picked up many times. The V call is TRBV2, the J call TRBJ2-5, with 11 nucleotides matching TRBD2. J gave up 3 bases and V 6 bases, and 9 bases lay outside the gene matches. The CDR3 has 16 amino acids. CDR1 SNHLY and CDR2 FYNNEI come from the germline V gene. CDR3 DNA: TGTGCCAGCAGCGCCGGGACTAGCGGACTCAAAGAGACCCAGTACTTC. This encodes CASSAGTSGLKETQYF.

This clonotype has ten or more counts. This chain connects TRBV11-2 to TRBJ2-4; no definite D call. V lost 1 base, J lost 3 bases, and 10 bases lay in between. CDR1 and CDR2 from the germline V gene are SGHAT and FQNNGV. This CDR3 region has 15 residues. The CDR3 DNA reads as TGTGCCAGCAGCTTAGGAAGGGTTGGCAAAAACATTCAGTACTTC. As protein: CASSLGRVGKNIQYF.

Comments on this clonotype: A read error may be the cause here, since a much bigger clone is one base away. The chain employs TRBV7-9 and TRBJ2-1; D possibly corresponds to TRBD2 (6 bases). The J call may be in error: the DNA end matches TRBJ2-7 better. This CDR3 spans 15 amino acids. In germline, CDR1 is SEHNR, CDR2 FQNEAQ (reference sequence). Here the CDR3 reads CASGAGRSSYNEQYF. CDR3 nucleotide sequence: TGTGCCAGCGGAGCAGGGAGGAGCTCCTACAATGAGCAGTACTTC.

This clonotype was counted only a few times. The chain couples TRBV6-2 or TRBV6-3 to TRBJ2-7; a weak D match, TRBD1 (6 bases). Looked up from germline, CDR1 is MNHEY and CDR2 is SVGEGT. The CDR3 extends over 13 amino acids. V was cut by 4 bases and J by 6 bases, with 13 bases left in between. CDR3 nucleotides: TGTGCCAGCAGTTCCACAGGGACCGGCGAGCAGTACTTC. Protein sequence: CASSSTGTGEQYF.

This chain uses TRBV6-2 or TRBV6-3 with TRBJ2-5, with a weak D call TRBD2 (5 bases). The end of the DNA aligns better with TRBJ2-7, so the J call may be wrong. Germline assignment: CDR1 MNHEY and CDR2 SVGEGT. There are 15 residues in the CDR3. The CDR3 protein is CASIREGASSYEQYF. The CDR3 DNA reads TGTGCCAGCATCCGCGAGGGAGCGTCTAGCTACGAGCAGTACTTC.

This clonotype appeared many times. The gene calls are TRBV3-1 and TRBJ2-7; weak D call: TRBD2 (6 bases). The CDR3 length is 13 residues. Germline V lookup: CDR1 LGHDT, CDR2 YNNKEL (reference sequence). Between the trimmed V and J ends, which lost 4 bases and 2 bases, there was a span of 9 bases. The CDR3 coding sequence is TGTGCCAGCAGCCCACTAGCAGCCTACGAGCAGTACTTC. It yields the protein CASSPLAAYEQYF.

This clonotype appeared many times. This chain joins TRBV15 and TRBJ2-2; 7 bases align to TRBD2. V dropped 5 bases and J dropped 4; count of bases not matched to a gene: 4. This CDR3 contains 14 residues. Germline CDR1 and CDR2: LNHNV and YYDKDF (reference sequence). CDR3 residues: CATSGGVGTGELFF. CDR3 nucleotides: TGTGCCACCAGCGGGGGGGTCGGCACCGGGGAGCTGTTTTTT.